This is a list of T cell receptor beta chains from one sample in a study of monozygotic twins with inflammatory bowel disease. Following a re-call of the 5' RACE reads, TCRdb has one entry per CDR3 protein and lacks DNA. This sample contains 400,000 or so distinct CDR3 sequences. The specimen was blood. Receptor source: a human donor with ulcerative colitis or Crohn's disease, or a healthy co-twin of an affected twin (not recorded which). Each CDR3 is given with its conserved first and last residue.

j_call v_call cdr3_aa
TRBJ2-7 TRBV10-3 CAISEQGVVSYEQYF
TRBJ2-3 TRBV7-3 CASSPNPGGVADTQYF
TRBJ2-3 TRBV29-1 CSVEDRGKINTQYF
TRBJ1-4 TRBV11-1 CASSVGQSNEKLFF
TRBJ2-1 TRBV6-2/TRBV6-3 CASGPSGVSYNEQFF
TRBJ1-2 TRBV5-1 CASNPDRAGGYTF
TRBJ2-1 TRBV27 CASKGQEFYNEQFF
TRBJ2-7 TRBV11-2 CASSFEAGALTEQYF
TRBJ1-3 TRBV13 CASSLGSHSISGNTIYF
TRBJ1-2 TRBV7-2 CASSPTTGSGGYTF
TRBJ2-3 TRBV18 CASSLGTVEDTQYF
TRBJ2-7 TRBV6-5 CASSSPGQGIYEQYF
TRBJ2-7 TRBV20-1 CSAWDSSSYEQYF
TRBJ2-5 TRBV7-2 CASSLGTGVTQYF
TRBJ1-5 TRBV29-1 CSTWTRDSNQPQHF
TRBJ2-7 TRBV20-1 CSASRPAYEQYF
TRBJ2-5 TRBV5-4 CASSYSGLGSETQYF
TRBJ1-1 TRBV7-8 CASIPWTANTEAFF
TRBJ2-6 TRBV4-2 CASSPTSWGPGANVLTF
TRBJ1-1 TRBV5-5 CASSLSPDRPTEAFF
TRBJ1-6 TRBV7-9 CASSQDSSYNSPLHF
TRBJ2-6 TRBV7-3 CASSLTSRSGANVLTF
TRBJ2-7 TRBV12-3/TRBV12-4 CASSSRQGEQYF
TRBJ1-1 TRBV3-1 CASSHAGLSAFF
TRBJ2-1 TRBV15 CATSREGSRSYNEQFF
TRBJ2-3 TRBV6-5 CASSYSAEWGGDTQYF
TRBJ2-7 TRBV10-3 CAISVRQSYEQYF
TRBJ1-2 TRBV4-2 CASSQGHTLSYGYTF
TRBJ2-7 TRBV28 CASRPSPGTSGPGQYF
TRBJ2-5 TRBV7-9 CASTINQETQYF
TRBJ1-1 TRBV6-1 CASSVKQGTEAFF